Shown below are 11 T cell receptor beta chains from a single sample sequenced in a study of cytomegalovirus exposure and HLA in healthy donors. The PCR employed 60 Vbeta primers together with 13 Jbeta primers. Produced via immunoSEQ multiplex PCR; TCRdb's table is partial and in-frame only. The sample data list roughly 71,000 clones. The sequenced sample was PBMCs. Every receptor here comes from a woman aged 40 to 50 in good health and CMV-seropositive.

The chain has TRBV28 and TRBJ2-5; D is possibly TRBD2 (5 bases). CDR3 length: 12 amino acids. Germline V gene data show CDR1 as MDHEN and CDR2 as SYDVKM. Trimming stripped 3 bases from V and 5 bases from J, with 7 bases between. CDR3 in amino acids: CASSFLAETQYF. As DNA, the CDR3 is TGTGCCAGCAGTTTCTTAGCGGAGACCCAGTACTTC. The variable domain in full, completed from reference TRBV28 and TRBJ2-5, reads DVKVTQSSRYLVKRTGEKVFLECVQDMDHENMFWYRQDPGLGLRLIYFSYDVKMKEKGDIPEGYSVSREKKERFSLILESASTNQTSMYLCASSFLAETQYFGPGTRLLVL.

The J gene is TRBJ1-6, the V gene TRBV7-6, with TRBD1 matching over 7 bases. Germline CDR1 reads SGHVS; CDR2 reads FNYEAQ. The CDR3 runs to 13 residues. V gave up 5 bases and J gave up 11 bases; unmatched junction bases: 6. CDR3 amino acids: CASSAGDRPPLHF. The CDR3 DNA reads TGTGCCAGCAGCGCAGGGGACAGACCACCCCTCCACTTT.

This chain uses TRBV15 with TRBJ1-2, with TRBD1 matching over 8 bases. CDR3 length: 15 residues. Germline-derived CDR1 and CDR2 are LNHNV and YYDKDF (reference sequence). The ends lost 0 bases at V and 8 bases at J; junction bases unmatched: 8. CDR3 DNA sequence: TGTGCCACCAGCAGAGATCGACAGGGGCTGGGAGGCTACACCTTC. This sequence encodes CATSRDRQGLGGYTF.

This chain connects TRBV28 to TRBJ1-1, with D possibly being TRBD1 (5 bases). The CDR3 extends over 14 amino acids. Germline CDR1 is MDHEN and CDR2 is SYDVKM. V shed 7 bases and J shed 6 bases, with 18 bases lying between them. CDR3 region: CASNWAGRGAEAFF. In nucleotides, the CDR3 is TGTGCCAGCAACTGGGCAGGGCGCGGCGCTGAAGCTTTCTTT.

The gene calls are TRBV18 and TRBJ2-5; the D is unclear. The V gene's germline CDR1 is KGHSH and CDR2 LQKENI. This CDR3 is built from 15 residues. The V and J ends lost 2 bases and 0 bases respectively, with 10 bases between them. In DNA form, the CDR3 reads TGTGCCAGCTCACCAAGGCGGAGCTACCAAGAGACCCAGTACTTC. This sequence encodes CASSPRRSYQETQYF.

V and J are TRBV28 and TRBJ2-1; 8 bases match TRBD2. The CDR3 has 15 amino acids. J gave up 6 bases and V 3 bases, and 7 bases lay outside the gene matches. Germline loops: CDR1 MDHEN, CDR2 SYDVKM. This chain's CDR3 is CASSFALAGPNEQFF. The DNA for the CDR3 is TGTGCCAGCAGTTTTGCTCTAGCGGGTCCCAATGAGCAGTTCTTC.

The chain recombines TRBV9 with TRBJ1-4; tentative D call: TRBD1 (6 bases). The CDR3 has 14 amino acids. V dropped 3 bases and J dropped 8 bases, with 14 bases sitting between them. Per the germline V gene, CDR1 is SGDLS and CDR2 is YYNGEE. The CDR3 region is CASSDGGAGEKLFF. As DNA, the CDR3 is TGTGCCAGCAGCGACGGGGGGGCGGGAGAAAAACTGTTTTTT.

The CDR3 here is CASSLGASDEPQYF. The DNA for the CDR3 is TGTGCCAGCAGCTTAGGGGCCTCAGACGAGCCCCAGTACTTC. This chain connects TRBV7-7 to TRBJ2-5; D is unclear. Germline loops: CDR1 SSHAT, CDR2 FNYEAQ (reference sequence). V lost 1 base, J lost 9 bases, and 15 bases lay in between. The CDR3 covers 14 residues.

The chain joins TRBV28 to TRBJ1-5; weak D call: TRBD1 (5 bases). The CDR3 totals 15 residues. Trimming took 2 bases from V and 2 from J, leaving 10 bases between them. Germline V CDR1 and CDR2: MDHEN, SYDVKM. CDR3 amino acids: CASSLIGGGNQPQHF. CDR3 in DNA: TGTGCCAGCAGTTTAATCGGGGGAGGCAATCAGCCCCAGCATTTT.

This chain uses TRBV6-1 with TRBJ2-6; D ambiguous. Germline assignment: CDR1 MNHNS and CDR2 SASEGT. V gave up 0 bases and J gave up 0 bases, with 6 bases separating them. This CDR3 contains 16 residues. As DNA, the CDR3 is TGTGCCAGCAGTGAAGCTACCGGCTCTGGGGCCAACGTCCTGACTTTC. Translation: CASSEATGSGANVLTF.

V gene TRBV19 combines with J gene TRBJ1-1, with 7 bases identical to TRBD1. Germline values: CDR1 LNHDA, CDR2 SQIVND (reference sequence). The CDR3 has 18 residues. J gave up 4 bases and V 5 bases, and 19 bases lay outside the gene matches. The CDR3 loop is CASSSTNRGGRLGTEAFF. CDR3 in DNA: TGTGCCAGTAGTTCCACGAACAGGGGAGGACGGCTGGGCACTGAAGCTTTCTTT. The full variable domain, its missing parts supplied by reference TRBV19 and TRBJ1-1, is DGGITQSPKYLFRKEGQNVTLSCEQNLNHDAMYWYRQDPGQGLRLIYYSQIVNDFQKGDIAEGYSVSREKKESFPLTVTSAQKNPTAFYLCASSSTNRGGRLGTEAFFGQGTRLTVV.